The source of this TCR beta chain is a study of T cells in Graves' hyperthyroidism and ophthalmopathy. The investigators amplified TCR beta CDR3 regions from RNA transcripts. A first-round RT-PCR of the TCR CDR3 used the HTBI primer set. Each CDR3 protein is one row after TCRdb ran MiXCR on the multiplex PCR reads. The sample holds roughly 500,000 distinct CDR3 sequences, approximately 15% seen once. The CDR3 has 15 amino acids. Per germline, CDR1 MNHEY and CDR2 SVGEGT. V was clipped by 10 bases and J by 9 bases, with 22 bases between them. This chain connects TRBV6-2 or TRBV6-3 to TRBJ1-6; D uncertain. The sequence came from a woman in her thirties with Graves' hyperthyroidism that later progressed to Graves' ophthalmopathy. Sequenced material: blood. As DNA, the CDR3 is TGTGCCACAGTTCGGACCGAGACCGAGGGTTCACCCCTCCACTTT. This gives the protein CATVRTETEGSPLHF.